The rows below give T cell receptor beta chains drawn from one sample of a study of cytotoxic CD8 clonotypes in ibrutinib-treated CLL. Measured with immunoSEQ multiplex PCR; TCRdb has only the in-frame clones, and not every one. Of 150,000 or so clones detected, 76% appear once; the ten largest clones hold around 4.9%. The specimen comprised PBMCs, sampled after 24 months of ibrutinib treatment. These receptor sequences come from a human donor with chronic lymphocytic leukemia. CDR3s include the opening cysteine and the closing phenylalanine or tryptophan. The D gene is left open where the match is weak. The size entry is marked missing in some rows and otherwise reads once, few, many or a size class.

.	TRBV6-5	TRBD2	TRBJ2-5	CASSYRGGPQYF	TGTGCCAGCAGTTACCGCGGGGGGCCCCAGTACTTC
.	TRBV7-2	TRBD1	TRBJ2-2	CASSPQGATGELFF	TGTGCCAGCAGCCCACAGGGGGCGACCGGGGAGCTGTTTTTT
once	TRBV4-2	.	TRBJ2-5	CASSQATPGQRQETQYF	TGTGCCAGCAGCCAAGCGACACCCGGACAGCGACAAGAGACCCAGTACTTC
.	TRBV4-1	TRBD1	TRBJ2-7	CASSQGWGTGGKEQYF	TGCGCCAGCAGCCAAGGGTGGGGGACAGGGGGGAAAGAGCAGTACTTC
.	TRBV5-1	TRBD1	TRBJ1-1	CASSQSGQGTPEAFF	TGCGCCAGCAGCCAGTCGGGACAGGGGACCCCTGAAGCTTTCTTT
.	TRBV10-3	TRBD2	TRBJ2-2	CAISESGTSGSPGELFF	TGTGCCATCAGTGAGTCGGGGACTAGCGGGAGTCCCGGGGAGCTGTTTTTT
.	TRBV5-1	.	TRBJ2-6	CASSFASGAAGANVLTF	TGCGCCAGCAGCTTCGCTTCAGGGGCTGCTGGGGCCAACGTCCTGACTTTC
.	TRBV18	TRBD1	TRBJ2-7	CASSAGTGPYEQYF	TGTGCCAGCTCCGCCGGGACAGGGCCCTACGAGCAGTACTTC
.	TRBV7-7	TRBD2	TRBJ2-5	CASSQGAGGPETQYF	TGTGCTAGCAGCCAGGGAGCGGGGGGGCCCGAGACCCAGTACTTC
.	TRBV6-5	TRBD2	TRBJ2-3	CASSYSSGGGAVVQYF	TGTGCCAGCAGTTACTCGAGCGGGGGGGGCGCGGTAGTGCAGTATTTT